The rows below give T cell receptor beta chains drawn from one sample of a study of blood T cell repertoires in COVID-19. Produced via immunoSEQ multiplex PCR; TCRdb's table is partial and in-frame only. The sample includes more than 150,000 clones, 75% to 90% seen only once; the top ten take about 2%. The sample was peripheral blood. Source of these receptors: a man between 65 and 79 years old with active or convalescent COVID-19. Each CDR3 is given with its conserved first and last residue. The D gene is left open where the match is weak. Some rows mark clone size as missing; the rest say once, few, many or name a class of expanded clone.

D: -
J: TRBJ2-4
size: few
V: TRBV5-1
CDR3: CASSSGLREENIQYF
DNA: TGCGCCAGCAGCTCGGGACTGCGAGAGGAAAACATTCAGTACTTC

D: TRBD2
J: TRBJ2-5
size: few
V: TRBV5-1
CDR3: CASGALAGGTQYF
DNA: TGCGCCAGCGGAGCACTAGCGGGCGGGACCCAGTACTTC

D: -
J: TRBJ1-6
size: -
V: TRBV14
CDR3: CASSLRTGFLSPLHF
DNA: TGTGCCAGCAGCTTGAGGACTGGTTTTCTCTCACCCCTCCACTTT

D: -
J: TRBJ1-5
size: -
V: TRBV18
CDR3: CASSPQSGNQPQHF
DNA: TGTGCCAGCTCACCCCAATCAGGCAATCAGCCCCAGCATTTT

D: -
J: TRBJ1-2
size: -
V: TRBV7-9
CDR3: CASSLGSGRTALNYGYTF
DNA: TGTGCCAGCAGCTTAGGGTCAGGCCGGACAGCGCTTAACTATGGCTACACCTTC

D: TRBD1
J: TRBJ2-2
size: -
V: TRBV4-3
CDR3: CASSQGPPGQGFYTGELFF
DNA: TGCGCCAGCAGTCAAGGTCCCCCGGGACAGGGTTTTTACACCGGGGAGCTGTTTTTT

D: TRBD1
J: TRBJ2-5
size: -
V: TRBV6-1
CDR3: CASSGFGTGPREAQYF
DNA: TGTGCCAGCAGTGGGTTCGGGACAGGACCAAGAGAGGCCCAGTACTTC

D: TRBD2
J: TRBJ2-1
size: -
V: TRBV29-1
CDR3: CSVVGAGGVNEQFF
DNA: TGCAGCGTTGTCGGGGCGGGAGGTGTAAATGAGCAGTTCTTC

D: -
J: TRBJ1-2
size: -
V: TRBV27
CDR3: CASRPGVFIHGYTF
DNA: TGTGCCAGCAGACCAGGGGTTTTTATTCATGGCTACACCTTC

D: TRBD2
J: TRBJ2-2
size: -
V: TRBV19
CDR3: CASSTTAGVDTGELFF
DNA: TGTGCCAGTAGTACTACAGCGGGAGTCGATACCGGGGAGCTGTTTTTT

D: -
J: TRBJ2-7
size: -
V: TRBV4-1
CDR3: CASSLAVERQEQYF
DNA: TGCGCCAGCAGCCTAGCGGTGGAGCGGCAAGAGCAGTACTTC

D: -
J: TRBJ2-2
size: -
V: TRBV2
CDR3: CASSEARLSTGELFF
DNA: TGTGCCAGCAGTGAAGCGAGACTATCAACCGGGGAGCTGTTTTTT

D: TRBD1
J: TRBJ1-6
size: -
V: TRBV5-6
CDR3: CASSSTGVPYNSPLHF
DNA: TGTGCCAGCAGCTCGACAGGGGTTCCCTATAATTCACCCCTCCACTTT

D: -
J: TRBJ2-7
size: -
V: TRBV11-2
CDR3: CASSPMDSGEQYF
DNA: TGTGCCAGCAGCCCTATGGACAGCGGCGAGCAGTACTTC

D: TRBD1
J: TRBJ1-3
size: -
V: TRBV3-1/TRBV3-2
CDR3: CASSQRQGLSGNTIYF
DNA: TGTGCCAGCAGCCAGAGACAGGGCCTCTCTGGAAACACCATATATTTT

D: -
J: TRBJ2-1
size: once
V: TRBV4-1
CDR3: CASSQALAPPNNEQFF
DNA: TGCGCCAGCAGCCAAGCTCTAGCACCCCCTAACAATGAGCAGTTCTTC

D: -
J: TRBJ1-3
size: -
V: TRBV28
CDR3: CASSPPPWQGNTIYF
DNA: TGTGCCAGCAGTCCCCCCCCATGGCAGGGAAACACCATATATTTT

D: -
J: TRBJ2-5
size: -
V: TRBV4-1
CDR3: CASSQDDGAHGETQYF
DNA: TGCGCCAGCAGCCAAGATGACGGAGCCCATGGAGAGACCCAGTACTTC

D: -
J: TRBJ2-3
size: once
V: TRBV7-9
CDR3: CASSPGLGTQITDTQYF
DNA: TGTGCCAGCAGCCCTGGACTGGGGACTCAAATCACAGATACGCAGTATTTT

D: -
J: TRBJ2-7
size: few
V: TRBV18
CDR3: CASSPTEREQYF
DNA: TGTGCCAGCTCACCGACGGAGCGTGAGCAGTACTTC

D: TRBD1
J: TRBJ2-7
size: -
V: TRBV5-1
CDR3: CASSPDRQGNEQYF
DNA: TGCGCCAGCAGCCCCGATAGACAGGGGAACGAGCAGTACTTC

D: TRBD1
J: TRBJ2-5
size: -
V: TRBV7-9
CDR3: CASSLTGGAETQYF
DNA: TGTGCCAGCAGCCTGACAGGGGGCGCCGAGACCCAGTACTTC

D: -
J: TRBJ1-5
size: -
V: TRBV18
CDR3: CASSPSNRGNQPQHF
DNA: TGTGCCAGCTCACCATCCAACAGGGGCAATCAGCCCCAGCATTTT

D: TRBD2
J: TRBJ2-7
size: -
V: TRBV6-2/TRBV6-3
CDR3: CASSPSLAGGGYEQYF
DNA: TGTGCCAGCAGCCCTTCACTAGCGGGAGGCGGTTACGAGCAGTACTTC

D: -
J: TRBJ1-5
size: -
V: TRBV28
CDR3: CASKQSSNQPQHF
DNA: TGTGCCAGCAAACAGTCCAGCAATCAGCCCCAGCATTTT

D: TRBD2
J: TRBJ2-1
size: -
V: TRBV7-9
CDR3: CASSPGGSSYNEQFF
DNA: TGTGCCAGCAGCCCGGGGGGGAGCTCCTACAATGAGCAGTTCTTC

D: -
J: TRBJ2-2
size: -
V: TRBV2
CDR3: CASRSGGPGELFF
DNA: TGTGCCAGCAGGTCCGGAGGGCCCGGGGAGCTGTTTTTT

D: -
J: TRBJ2-5
size: -
V: TRBV5-1
CDR3: CASAGSLETQYF
DNA: TGCGCCAGCGCTGGGAGTTTAGAGACCCAGTACTTC

D: TRBD1
J: TRBJ2-6
size: -
V: TRBV5-6
CDR3: CASTTVDRVPSGANVLTF
DNA: TGTGCCAGCACTACCGTAGACAGGGTCCCCTCTGGGGCCAACGTCCTGACTTTC

D: TRBD1
J: TRBJ1-3
size: -
V: TRBV11-2
CDR3: CASSSNRRDRGSGNTIYF
DNA: TGTGCCAGCAGCTCAAACCGCCGGGACAGGGGTTCTGGAAACACCATATATTTT

D: TRBD1
J: TRBJ1-2
size: few
V: TRBV6-2/TRBV6-3
CDR3: CASSPTGFGGYTF
DNA: TGTGCCAGCAGCCCGACAGGGTTCGGTGGCTACACCTTC

D: -
J: TRBJ1-5
size: -
V: TRBV28
CDR3: CASGGGGVNQPQHF
DNA: TGTGCCAGCGGGGGCGGGGGTGTCAATCAGCCCCAGCATTTT

D: TRBD2
J: TRBJ2-2
size: -
V: TRBV10-2
CDR3: CASSLLAGGPAGELFF
DNA: TGCGCCAGCAGCCTTCTAGCGGGAGGGCCCGCCGGGGAGCTGTTTTTT

D: TRBD2
J: TRBJ2-7
size: once
V: TRBV9
CDR3: CASSVGLAGSEQYF
DNA: TGTGCCAGCAGCGTAGGACTAGCGGGATCCGAGCAGTACTTC

D: -
J: TRBJ2-1
size: -
V: TRBV18
CDR3: CASSGPDSNNEQFF
DNA: TGTGCCAGCTCTGGCCCGGACAGTAACAATGAGCAGTTCTTC

D: TRBD1
J: TRBJ1-2
size: -
V: TRBV12-3/TRBV12-4
CDR3: CASRTGGHYGYTF
DNA: TGTGCCAGCAGAACAGGGGGCCACTATGGCTACACCTTC

D: TRBD1
J: TRBJ1-5
size: -
V: TRBV19
CDR3: CASSTQGVEQPQHF
DNA: TGTGCCAGTAGTACACAGGGGGTGGAACAGCCCCAGCATTTT

D: TRBD1
J: TRBJ1-5
size: -
V: TRBV5-8
CDR3: CASSPDRADQPQHF
DNA: TGTGCCAGCAGCCCTGACAGGGCTGATCAGCCCCAGCATTTT

D: TRBD2
J: TRBJ2-7
size: -
V: TRBV3-1/TRBV3-2
CDR3: CASSLGLAGYEQYF
DNA: TGTGCCAGCAGTCTCGGTCTAGCGGGCTACGAGCAGTACTTC

D: TRBD1
J: TRBJ1-4
size: -
V: TRBV19
CDR3: CASRPSTGGREKLFF
DNA: TGTGCCAGTAGGCCGTCGACAGGGGGCCGTGAAAAACTGTTTTTT

D: TRBD2
J: TRBJ2-3
size: -
V: TRBV30
CDR3: CAWSDKLAGGGDTQYF
DNA: TGTGCCTGGAGCGACAAACTAGCGGGAGGAGGTGATACGCAGTATTTT

D: -
J: TRBJ1-3
size: -
V: TRBV7-9
CDR3: CARTWGGDGNTIYF
DNA: TGTGCCAGGACTTGGGGGGGCGATGGAAACACCATATATTTT

D: -
J: TRBJ2-5
size: -
V: TRBV12-3/TRBV12-4
CDR3: CASRSSEAQYF
DNA: TGTGCCAGCAGATCAAGTGAGGCCCAGTACTTC

D: -
J: TRBJ2-1
size: -
V: TRBV29-1
CDR3: CSVGRVDNEQFF
DNA: TGCAGCGTTGGCAGGGTGGACAATGAGCAGTTCTTC

D: TRBD2
J: TRBJ2-3
size: once
V: TRBV28
CDR3: CATSTSGDPTDTQYF
DNA: TGTGCCACATCGACTAGCGGGGATCCTACAGATACGCAGTATTTT

D: -
J: TRBJ1-5
size: -
V: TRBV2
CDR3: CASSRQDQPQHF
DNA: TGTGCCAGCAGTCGACAGGATCAGCCCCAGCATTTT